The 25 T cell receptor beta chains below were found in one sample sequenced in a study of cytomegalovirus exposure and HLA in healthy donors. 60 Vbeta and 13 Jbeta primers were used in PCR. Repertoires were generated with immunoSEQ multiplex PCR, while TCRdb's copy carries only in-frame clones and drops some. The sample has 150,000 to 200,000 clones; around 84% are singletons. Sequenced input: PBMCs. The receptor set was obtained from a man aged 50-59 years in good health and CMV-seropositive.

This clone was observed a handful of times. This chain uses TRBV5-6 with TRBJ1-1; 8 bases line up with TRBD1. This CDR3 comprises 16 residues. V shed 4 bases and J 0 bases; nucleotides not matched to a gene: 8. From germline, CDR1 is SGHDT and CDR2 YYEEEE. For the CDR3, the DNA is TGTGCCAGCAGCCAAAGGCGACAGGGGTTGAACACTGAAGCTTTCTTT. It is translated as CASSQRRQGLNTEAFF.

The J gene is TRBJ2-1, the V gene TRBV6-1; 8 nucleotides align to TRBD2. The CDR3 spans 14 residues. V lost 6 bases, J lost 6 bases, and 7 bases stayed unmatched. CDR1 is MNHNS and CDR2 is SASEGT in the germline V gene. CDR3 bases: TGTGCCAGCAGCGCGGGACTAGGCTCCAATGAGCAGTTCTTC. Its translation: CASSAGLGSNEQFF.

The chain uses TRBV5-6 and TRBJ2-7; D is undetermined. The germline CDR1 and CDR2 sequences are SGHDT and YYEEEE. CDR3 length equals 13 residues. V was clipped by 3 bases and J by 2 bases, with 9 bases between them. The CDR3 is CASSSTTTYEQYV. In DNA, the CDR3 is TGTGCCAGCAGCTCAACTACTACCTACGAGCAGTACGTC.

The genes are TRBV6-1 and TRBJ2-3; D uncertain. This CDR3 is built from 13 residues. Trimming shortened V by 6 bases and J by 1 base, and 8 bases separated the two germline ends. The germline V gene encodes CDR1 MNHNS and CDR2 SASEGT. CDR3 amino acids: CASSRRGTDTQYF. The CDR3 DNA sequence: TGTGCCAGCAGCCGAAGAGGCACAGATACGCAGTATTTT.

The rearrangement links TRBV7-8 to TRBJ1-1; D perhaps matches TRBD1 (5 bases). Germline V lookup: CDR1 SGHVS, CDR2 FQNEAQ. The V end lost 1 base, the J end lost 4 bases, and 7 bases lay between the germline ends. This CDR3 region has 13 residues. DNA of the CDR3: TGTGCCAGCAGCTTAGAAGGGGTCACTGAAGCTTTCTTT. Encoded protein: CASSLEGVTEAFF.

The chain uses TRBV5-6 and TRBJ2-7; unclear D gene. Deletions cut 0 bases from V and 1 base from J, with 8 bases between. CDR1 and CDR2 (germline): SGHDT, YYEEEE. This CDR3 spans 14 amino acids. The chain's CDR3 is CASSLDPESYEQYF. DNA for the CDR3: TGTGCCAGCAGCTTGGATCCAGAATCCTACGAGCAGTACTTC.

This clone appeared a few times. This chain joins TRBV18 and TRBJ1-5; 11 nucleotides line up with TRBD1. The CDR3 is 16 residues long. CDR1 KGHSH and CDR2 LQKENI come from the germline V gene. Trimming at V came to 4 bases and at J to 0 bases, leaving 2 bases not matched to a gene. CDR3 DNA: TGTGCCAGCTCACTGGGGACAGGGGGTAGCAATCAGCCCCAGCATTTT. This gives the protein CASSLGTGGSNQPQHF.

The rearrangement links TRBV5-1 to TRBJ2-1, with 9 bases lining up with TRBD2. V was pared by 7 bases and J by 4 bases, with 6 bases of the junction left unmatched. CDR3 size: 14 residues. The V gene's germline CDR1 is SGHRS and CDR2 YFSETQ. The CDR3 spells CASGIAGAYNEQFF. The CDR3 nucleotides read TGCGCCAGCGGAATAGCGGGAGCTTACAATGAGCAGTTCTTC.

The chain uses TRBV5-1 and TRBJ2-7, with 10 nucleotides matching TRBD1. The V and J ends lost 4 bases and 6 bases, in that order; junction bases with no gene match: 7. Germline CDR1 is SGHRS and CDR2 is YFSETQ. The CDR3 has 14 residues. CDR3 amino acids: CASSGTGASPEQYF. CDR3 coding DNA: TGCGCCAGCAGCGGGACAGGGGCAAGCCCCGAGCAGTACTTC. Together with reference TRBV5-1 and TRBJ2-7, the CDR3 gives the full variable domain: KAGVTQTPRYLIKTRGQQVTLSCSPISGHRSVSWYQQTPGQGLQFLFEYFSETQRNKGNFPGRFSGRQFSNSRSEMNVSTLELGDSALYLCASSGTGASPEQYFGPGTRLTVT.

The V call is TRBV30, the J call TRBJ1-5; 9 positions match TRBD1. The ends lost 0 bases at V and 7 bases at J; junction bases unmatched: 4. The CDR3 totals 14 residues. Germline loops: CDR1 GTSNPN, CDR2 SVGIG (reference sequence). In DNA form, the CDR3 reads TGTGCCTGGAGTGTCACAGGGGGCCGGCAGCCCCAGCATTTT. Translated, it gives CAWSVTGGRQPQHF.

In this sample, this clone turned up once. The chain joins TRBV5-1 to TRBJ2-3, with 11 bases fitting TRBD2. Per the germline V gene, CDR1 is SGHRS and CDR2 is YFSETQ. The CDR3 runs 16 residues. Losses at the gene ends were 4 bases for V and 3 bases for J; bases not matched to a gene: 7. In DNA form, the CDR3 reads TGCGCCAGCAGCGTGACTAGCGGGGTCCGGACAGATACGCAGTATTTT. Encoded protein: CASSVTSGVRTDTQYF.

The genes are TRBV5-1 and TRBJ1-1, with D possibly TRBD1 on 5 matching bases. The CDR3 length is 15 residues. V shed 0 bases and J shed 3 bases, with 12 bases lying between them. In germline, CDR1 is SGHRS, CDR2 YFSETQ. The CDR3: CASSLEGVRDTEAFF. The CDR3 DNA reads TGCGCCAGCAGCTTGGAAGGGGTAAGGGACACTGAAGCTTTCTTT.

This clone was counted a single time. The rearrangement joins TRBV7-8 to TRBJ1-3, with D maybe TRBD1 (5 bases). The CDR3 covers 13 residues. In germline, CDR1 is SGHVS, CDR2 FQNEAQ. V lost 9 bases and J 2 bases, leaving 11 bases between the germline ends. The CDR3 bases are TGTGCCAGTCGGCAGGGTGCTGGAAACACCATATATTTT. This encodes CASRQGAGNTIYF.

The CDR3 DNA follows: TGTGCCTGGAGTCGGACAGGGGCGGGGGGGGCCAACGTCCTGACTTTC. Amino acid sequence: CAWSRTGAGGANVLTF. The chain recombines TRBV30 with TRBJ2-6; 9 positions agree with TRBD1. The V segment lost 2 bases and the J segment 4 bases; nucleotides outside the gene matches: 6. This CDR3 has 16 amino acids. CDR1 is GTSNPN, CDR2 SVGIG, per germline (reference sequence).

Only one count was recorded for this clone. The chain couples TRBV11-2 to TRBJ2-2, with D perhaps TRBD2 (5 bases). This CDR3 spans 15 amino acids. Per germline, CDR1 SGHAT and CDR2 FQNNGV. Deletions cut 2 bases from V and 1 base from J, with 8 bases between. CDR3 bases: TGTGCCAGCAGCTTATTCCGGGGGAACACCGGGGAGCTGTTTTTT. As protein: CASSLFRGNTGELFF.

The chain is built from TRBV15 and TRBJ2-1; TRBD2 matches at 10 bases. Germline V gives CDR1 LNHNV, CDR2 YYDKDF (reference sequence). The CDR3 runs to 19 residues. Trimming removed 0 bases from V and 5 bases from J; junction bases left unmatched: 13. CDR3 sequence (DNA): TGTGCCACCAGCAGAGAAAAACGGCTAGCGGGAGCCGGGAACAATGAGCAGTTCTTC. It is translated as CATSREKRLAGAGNNEQFF.

The V and J genes are TRBV10-2 and TRBJ1-2, with D perhaps matching TRBD1 (6 bases). Germline V gives CDR1 WSHSY, CDR2 SAAADI. V dropped 2 bases and J dropped 8 bases, with 24 bases sitting between them. The CDR3 has 17 residues. In nucleotides, the CDR3 is TGCGCCAGCAGTGAGGCGATCGGGACACCCACTCCGTTAGGCTACACCTTC. This gives the protein CASSEAIGTPTPLGYTF.

The CDR3 sequence is CASSISRPHEQFF. DNA for the CDR3: TGTGCCAGTAGTATCAGCAGGCCCCATGAGCAGTTCTTC. V gene TRBV19 combines with J gene TRBJ2-1; D unclear. This CDR3 is 13 amino acids long. Between the trimmed V and J ends, which lost 3 bases and 8 bases, there was a span of 11 bases. Germline lookup yields CDR1 LNHDA and CDR2 SQIVND (reference sequence).

V is TRBV6-1 and J is TRBJ2-3; 10 nucleotides agree with TRBD1. Losses at the gene ends were 6 bases for V and 6 bases for J; bases not matched to a gene: 6. In germline, CDR1 is MNHNS, CDR2 SASEGT. The CDR3 is 14 residues long. The chain's CDR3 is CASRTGGMGDTQYF. CDR3 DNA sequence: TGTGCCAGCAGGACAGGGGGCATGGGGGATACGCAGTATTTT.

The chain carries TRBV2 and TRBJ1-2, with a weak D call TRBD1 (5 bases). V was cut by 0 bases and J by 5 bases, with 10 bases left in between. The CDR3 loop spans 14 amino acids. Looked up from germline, CDR1 is SNHLY and CDR2 is FYNNEI. The CDR3 nucleotides are TGTGCCAGCAGTGAAGCCGCCAGGGTATATGGCTACACCTTC. Its translation: CASSEAARVYGYTF.

This clone was counted only a few times. The chain couples TRBV27 to TRBJ2-7; D not certain. This CDR3 contains 13 residues. The ends were cut back, 5 bases at V and 4 bases at J, with 12 bases in the middle. In germline, CDR1 is MNHEY, CDR2 SMNVEV (reference sequence). The CDR3 nucleotides read TGTGCCAGCAGTATAGGTCCGCGGTACGAGCAGTACTTC. Amino acids: CASSIGPRYEQYF.

This sequence joins TRBV4-1 and TRBJ1-1; D not certain. The CDR3 is made up of 16 amino acids. Germline lookup yields CDR1 MGHRA and CDR2 YSYEKL. V was pared by 9 bases and J by 0 bases, with 20 bases between. The CDR3 nucleotides are TGCGCCAGATCCCCGGGTGTGAGGGCGATGAACACTGAAGCTTTCTTT. This codes for CARSPGVRAMNTEAFF.

The rearrangement uses TRBV10-2 and TRBJ1-2; the D gene is possibly TRBD1 (6 bases). This CDR3 is built from 16 residues. Germline CDR1 reads WSHSY; CDR2 reads SAAADI. V dropped 0 bases and J dropped 4 bases, with 15 bases sitting between them. CDR3 sequence reads: CASSESIGGQGYGYTF. DNA of the CDR3: TGCGCCAGCAGTGAGTCGATCGGGGGGCAGGGCTATGGCTACACCTTC.

This clone has only a few counts. J is TRBJ2-3 and V is TRBV9, with 8 bases matching TRBD2. Trimming cost V 4 bases and J 5 bases; bases outside gene matches: 9. The CDR3 is 15 residues long. From germline, CDR1 is SGDLS and CDR2 YYNGEE. CDR3 region: CASSLRGLARDTQYF. CDR3 coding DNA: TGTGCCAGCAGCCTGAGAGGACTAGCAAGAGATACGCAGTATTTT.

The chain has TRBV13 and TRBJ2-1; 8 bases are a match to TRBD2. CDR1 PRHDT and CDR2 FYEKMQ come from the germline V gene (reference sequence). V gave up 5 bases and J gave up 4 bases; unmatched junction bases: 10. The CDR3 runs 16 residues. CDR3 in amino acids: CASSEPGTRVYNEQFF. The DNA for the CDR3 is TGTGCCAGCAGCGAGCCAGGGACTAGGGTTTACAATGAGCAGTTCTTC.